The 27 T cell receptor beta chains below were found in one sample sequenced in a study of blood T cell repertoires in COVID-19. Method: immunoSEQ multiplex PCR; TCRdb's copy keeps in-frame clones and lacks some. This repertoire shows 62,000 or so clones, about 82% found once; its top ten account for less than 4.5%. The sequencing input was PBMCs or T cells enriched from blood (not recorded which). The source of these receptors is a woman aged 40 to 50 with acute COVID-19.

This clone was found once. The CDR3 region has the DNA TGTGCCAGCAGTTTATTCAGAATTTATCAGCCCCAGCATTTT. Translating it yields CASSLFRIYQPQHF. The chain employs TRBV28 and TRBJ1-5; D gene uncertain. V shed 1 base and J shed 5 bases, with 9 bases lying between them. In germline, CDR1 is MDHEN, CDR2 SYDVKM. CDR3 length equals 14 residues.

CDR3 amino acids: CASSLLTGSTDTQYF. The CDR3 DNA reads TGTGCCAGCAGTTTACTGACAGGGAGCACAGATACGCAGTATTTT. V gene TRBV27 combines with J gene TRBJ2-3, with 7 positions matching TRBD1. Per germline, CDR1 MNHEY and CDR2 SMNVEV (reference sequence). After removal of 2 bases from V and 0 bases from J, the junction contained 2 bases not matched to a gene. CDR3 size: 15 residues.

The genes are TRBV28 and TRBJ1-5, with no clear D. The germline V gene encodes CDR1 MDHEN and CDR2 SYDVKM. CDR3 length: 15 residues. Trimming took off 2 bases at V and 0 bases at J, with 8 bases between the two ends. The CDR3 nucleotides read TGTGCCAGCAGTTTACCCCAGTATAGCAATCAGCCCCAGCATTTT. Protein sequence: CASSLPQYSNQPQHF.

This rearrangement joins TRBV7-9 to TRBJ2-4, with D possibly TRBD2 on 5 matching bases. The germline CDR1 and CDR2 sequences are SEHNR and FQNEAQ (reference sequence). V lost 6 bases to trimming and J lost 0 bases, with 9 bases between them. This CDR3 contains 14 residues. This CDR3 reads CASRPGLAKNIQYF. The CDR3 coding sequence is TGTGCCAGCAGACCAGGACTAGCCAAAAACATTCAGTACTTC.

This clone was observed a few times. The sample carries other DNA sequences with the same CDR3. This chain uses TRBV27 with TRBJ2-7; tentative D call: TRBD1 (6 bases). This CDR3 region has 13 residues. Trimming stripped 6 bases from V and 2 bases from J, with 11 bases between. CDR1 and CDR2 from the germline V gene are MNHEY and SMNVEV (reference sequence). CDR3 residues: CASSPGQTYEQYF. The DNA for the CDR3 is TGTGCCAGCAGCCCTGGACAGACCTACGAGCAGTACTTC.

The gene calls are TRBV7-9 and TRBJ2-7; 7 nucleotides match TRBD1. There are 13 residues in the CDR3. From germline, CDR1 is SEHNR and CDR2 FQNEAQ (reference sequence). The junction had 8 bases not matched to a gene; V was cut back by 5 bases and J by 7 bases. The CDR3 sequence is CASSQTGKGEQYF. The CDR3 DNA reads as TGTGCCAGCAGCCAGACAGGGAAGGGGGAGCAGTACTTC.

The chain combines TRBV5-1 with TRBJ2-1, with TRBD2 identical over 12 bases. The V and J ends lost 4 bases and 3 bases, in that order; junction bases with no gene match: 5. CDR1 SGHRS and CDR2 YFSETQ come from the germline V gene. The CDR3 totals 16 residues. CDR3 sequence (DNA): TGCGCCAGCAGCCTCATGACTAGCGGGAGCTACAATGAGCAGTTCTTC. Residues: CASSLMTSGSYNEQFF.

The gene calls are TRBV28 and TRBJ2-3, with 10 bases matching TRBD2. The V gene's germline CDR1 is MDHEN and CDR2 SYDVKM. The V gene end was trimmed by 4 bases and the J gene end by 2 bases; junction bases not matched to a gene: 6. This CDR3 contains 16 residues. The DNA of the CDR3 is TGTGCCAGCAGTTCCCAGCTAGCGGGGGTCACAGATACGCAGTATTTT. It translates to CASSSQLAGVTDTQYF.

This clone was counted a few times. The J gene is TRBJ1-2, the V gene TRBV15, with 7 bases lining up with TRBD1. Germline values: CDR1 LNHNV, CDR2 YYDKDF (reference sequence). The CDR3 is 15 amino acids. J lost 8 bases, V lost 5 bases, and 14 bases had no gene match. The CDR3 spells CATSVHRGPSAGYTF. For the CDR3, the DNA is TGTGCCACCAGCGTTCACAGGGGCCCCAGTGCCGGCTACACCTTC. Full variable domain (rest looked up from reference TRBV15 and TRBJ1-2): DAMVIQNPRYQVTQFGKPVTLSCSQTLNHNVMYWYQQKSSQAPKLLFHYYDKDFNNEADTPDNFQSRRPNTSFCFLDIRSPGLGDTAMYLCATSVHRGPSAGYTFGSGTRLTVV.

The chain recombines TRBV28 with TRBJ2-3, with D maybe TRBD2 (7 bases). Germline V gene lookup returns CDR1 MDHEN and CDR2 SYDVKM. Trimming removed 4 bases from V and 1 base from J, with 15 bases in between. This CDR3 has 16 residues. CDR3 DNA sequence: TGTGCCAGCAGTTCTAGCGGTGAGGGGGGCACAGATACGCAGTATTTT. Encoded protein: CASSSSGEGGTDTQYF. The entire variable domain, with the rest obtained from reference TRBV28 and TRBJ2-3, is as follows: DVKVTQSSRYLVKRTGEKVFLECVQDMDHENMFWYRQDPGLGLRLIYFSYDVKMKEKGDIPEGYSVSREKKERFSLILESASTNQTSMYLCASSSSGEGGTDTQYFGPGTRLTVL.

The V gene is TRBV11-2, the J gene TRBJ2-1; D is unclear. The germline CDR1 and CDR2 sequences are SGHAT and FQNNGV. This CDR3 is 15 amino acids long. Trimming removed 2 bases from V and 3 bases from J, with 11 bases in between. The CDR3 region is CASSLSPGDYNEQFF. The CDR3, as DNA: TGTGCCAGCAGCTTATCCCCGGGTGACTACAATGAGCAGTTCTTC.

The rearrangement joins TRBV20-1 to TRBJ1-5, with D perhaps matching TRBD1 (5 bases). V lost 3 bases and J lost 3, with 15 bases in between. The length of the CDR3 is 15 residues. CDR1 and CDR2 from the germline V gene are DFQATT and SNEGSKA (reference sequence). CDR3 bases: TGCAGTGCTAGTGAGGGTGGGGGGTTCAATCAGCCCCAGCATTTT. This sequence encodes CSASEGGGFNQPQHF.

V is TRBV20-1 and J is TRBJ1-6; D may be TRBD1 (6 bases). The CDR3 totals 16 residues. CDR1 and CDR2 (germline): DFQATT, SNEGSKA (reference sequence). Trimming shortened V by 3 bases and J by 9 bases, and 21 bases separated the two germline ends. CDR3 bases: TGCAGTGCTAGTTATCAGTCCACAGGGAGGGGTTCACCCCTCCACTTT. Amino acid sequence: CSASYQSTGRGSPLHF.

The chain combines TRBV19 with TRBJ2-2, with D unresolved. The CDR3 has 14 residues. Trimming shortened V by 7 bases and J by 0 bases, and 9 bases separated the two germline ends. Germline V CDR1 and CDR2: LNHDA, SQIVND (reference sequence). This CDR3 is CASIYSPNTGELFF. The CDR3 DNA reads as TGTGCCAGTATATACAGTCCGAACACCGGGGAGCTGTTTTTT.

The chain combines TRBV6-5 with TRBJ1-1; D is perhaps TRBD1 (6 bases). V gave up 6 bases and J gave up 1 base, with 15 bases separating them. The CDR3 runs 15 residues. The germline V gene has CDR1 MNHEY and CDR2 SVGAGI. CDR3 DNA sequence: TGTGCCAGCAGGGGAGGGGGGATCGGGAACACTGAAGCTTTCTTT. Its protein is CASRGGGIGNTEAFF.

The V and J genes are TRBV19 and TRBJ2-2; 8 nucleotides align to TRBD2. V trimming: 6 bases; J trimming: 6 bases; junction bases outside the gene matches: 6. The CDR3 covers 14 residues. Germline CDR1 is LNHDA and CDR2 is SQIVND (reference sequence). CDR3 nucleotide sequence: TGTGCCAGTAGATTTATAGCGGGGTCCGGGGAGCTGTTTTTT. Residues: CASRFIAGSGELFF.

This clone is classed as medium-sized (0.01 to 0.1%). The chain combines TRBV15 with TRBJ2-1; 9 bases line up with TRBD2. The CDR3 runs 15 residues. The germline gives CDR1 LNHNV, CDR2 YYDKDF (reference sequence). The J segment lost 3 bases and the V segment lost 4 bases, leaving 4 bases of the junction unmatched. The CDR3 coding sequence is TGTGCCACCAGCATTACTAGCGGGTACTACAATGAGCAGTTCTTC. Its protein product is CATSITSGYYNEQFF.

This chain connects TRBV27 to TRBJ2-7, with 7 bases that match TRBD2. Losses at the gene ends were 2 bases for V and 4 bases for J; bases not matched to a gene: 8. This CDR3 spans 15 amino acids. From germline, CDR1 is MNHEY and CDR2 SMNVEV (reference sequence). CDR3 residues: CASSLGPSGYYEQYF. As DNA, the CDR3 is TGTGCCAGCAGTTTAGGGCCTAGCGGTTATTACGAGCAGTACTTC.

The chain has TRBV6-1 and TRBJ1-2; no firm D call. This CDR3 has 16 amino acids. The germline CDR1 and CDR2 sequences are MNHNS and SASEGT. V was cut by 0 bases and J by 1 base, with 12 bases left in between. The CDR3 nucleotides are TGTGCCAGCAGTGAAGCGAGGGCAGCCATTAACTATGGCTACACCTTC. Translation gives CASSEARAAINYGYTF.

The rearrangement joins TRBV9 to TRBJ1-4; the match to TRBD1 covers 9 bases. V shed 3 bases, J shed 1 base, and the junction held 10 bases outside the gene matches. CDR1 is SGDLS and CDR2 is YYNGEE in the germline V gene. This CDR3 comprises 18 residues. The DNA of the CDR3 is TGTGCCAGCAGCGAGTCAATCGTGGACAGGGGAACTAATGAAAAACTGTTTTTT. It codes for CASSESIVDRGTNEKLFF.

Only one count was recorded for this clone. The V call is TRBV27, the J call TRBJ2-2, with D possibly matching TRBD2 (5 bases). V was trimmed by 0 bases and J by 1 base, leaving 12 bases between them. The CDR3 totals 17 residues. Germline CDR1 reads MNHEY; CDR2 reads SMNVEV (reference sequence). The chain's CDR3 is CASSLSEGSLNTGELFF. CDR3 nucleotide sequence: TGTGCCAGCAGTTTATCAGAGGGTTCTTTGAACACCGGGGAGCTGTTTTTT.

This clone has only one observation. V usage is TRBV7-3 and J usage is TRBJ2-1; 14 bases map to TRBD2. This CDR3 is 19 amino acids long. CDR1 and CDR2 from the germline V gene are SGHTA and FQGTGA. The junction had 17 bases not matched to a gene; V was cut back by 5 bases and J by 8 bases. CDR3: CASSPGWGTSGSFSDEQFF. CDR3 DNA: TGTGCCAGCAGCCCGGGGTGGGGGACTAGCGGGAGTTTCAGCGATGAGCAGTTCTTC.

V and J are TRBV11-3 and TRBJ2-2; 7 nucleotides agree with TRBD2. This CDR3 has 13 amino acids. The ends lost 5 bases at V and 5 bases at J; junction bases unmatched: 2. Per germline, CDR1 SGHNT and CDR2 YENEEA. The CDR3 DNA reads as TGTGCCAGCAGCGCTAGCGGAACCGGGGAGCTGTTTTTT. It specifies CASSASGTGELFF.

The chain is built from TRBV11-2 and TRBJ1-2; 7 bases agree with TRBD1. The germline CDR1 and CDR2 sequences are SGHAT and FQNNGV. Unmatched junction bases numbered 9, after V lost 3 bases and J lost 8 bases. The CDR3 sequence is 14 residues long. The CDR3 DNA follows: TGTGCCAGCAGCTTCCCTAGACAGGGCAGCGGCTACACCTTC. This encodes CASSFPRQGSGYTF.

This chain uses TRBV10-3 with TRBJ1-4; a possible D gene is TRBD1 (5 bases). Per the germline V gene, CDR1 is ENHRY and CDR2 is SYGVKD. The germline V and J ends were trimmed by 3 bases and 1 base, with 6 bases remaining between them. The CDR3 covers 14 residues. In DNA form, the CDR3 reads TGTGCCATCAGTGAAGACAGAACTAATGAAAAACTGTTTTTT. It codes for CAISEDRTNEKLFF.

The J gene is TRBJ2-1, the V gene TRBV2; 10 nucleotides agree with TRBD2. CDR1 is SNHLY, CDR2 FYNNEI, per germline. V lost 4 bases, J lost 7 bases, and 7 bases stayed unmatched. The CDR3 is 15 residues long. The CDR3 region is CASSGRASGRNEQFF. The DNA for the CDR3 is TGTGCCAGCAGTGGCAGGGCTAGCGGGAGAAATGAGCAGTTCTTC.

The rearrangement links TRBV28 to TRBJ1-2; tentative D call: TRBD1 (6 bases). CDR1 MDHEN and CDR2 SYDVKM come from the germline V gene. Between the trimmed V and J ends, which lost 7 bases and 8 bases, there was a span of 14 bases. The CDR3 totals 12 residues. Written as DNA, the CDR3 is TGTGCCAGCACTGCGGACAGCCAAGGCTACACCTTC. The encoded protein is CASTADSQGYTF.